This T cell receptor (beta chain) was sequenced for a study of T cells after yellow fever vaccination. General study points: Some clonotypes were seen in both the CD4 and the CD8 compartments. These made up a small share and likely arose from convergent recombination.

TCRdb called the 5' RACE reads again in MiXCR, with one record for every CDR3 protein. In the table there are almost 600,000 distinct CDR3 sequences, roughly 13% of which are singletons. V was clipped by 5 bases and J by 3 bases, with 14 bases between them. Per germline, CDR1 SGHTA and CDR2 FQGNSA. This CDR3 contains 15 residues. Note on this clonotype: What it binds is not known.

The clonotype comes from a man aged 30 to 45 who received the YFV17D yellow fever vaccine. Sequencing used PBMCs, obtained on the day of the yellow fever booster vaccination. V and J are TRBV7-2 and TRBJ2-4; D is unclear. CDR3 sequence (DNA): TGTGCCAGCAGCCTAGGGCGAGAAAGCAAAAACATTCAGTACTTC. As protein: CASSLGRESKNIQYF.